This T cell receptor beta chain is from a study of vaccination effects on CD4 cells after COVID-19. Data came from immunoSEQ multiplex PCR; TCRdb stores just in-frame clones and leaves some out. The sample yields some 40,000 clones, about two thirds seen once. V was clipped by 4 bases and J by 8 bases, with 9 bases between them. The germline gives CDR1 MNHEY, CDR2 SVGAGI. This CDR3 is 12 amino acids long. Viral peptide pools were used in the ViraFEST assay to expand antigen-specific CD4+ T cells, and sequencing came afterward. Following 10 days of culture, CD4+ T cells were isolated. From March to December 2020, the person had a SARS-CoV-2 infection that was confirmed by PCR. Remarks on this clone: The target antigen is unknown.

The genes are TRBV6-5 and TRBJ1-5; D remains ambiguous. The source was CD4+ T cells from PBMCs cultured with HCoV-NL63 spike peptides, collected before COVID-19 vaccination. This TCR derives from a human donor who had a prior SARS-CoV-2 infection. The CDR3 spells CASSFGWEPQHF. CDR3 DNA sequence: TGTGCCAGCAGTTTCGGGTGGGAGCCCCAGCATTTT.